The entry that follows covers one T cell receptor (beta chain) sequence. What it recognizes is unknown. The data derive from a study of CD8 T cell repertoires and HIV-1 epitope variants. About the study: Controls were a CMV, EBV and flu peptide pool, Ebola AY9 negative control, and no-peptide well. 1M T cells were kept uncultured as a baseline. Epitopes were three Gag families plus Nef HW9 and YT9.

V was shortened by 2 bases and J by 4 bases, with 10 bases between the two germline ends. The CDR3 length is 14 residues. Germline CDR1 is ENHRY and CDR2 is SYGVKD. TCRdb's table, derived via immunoSEQ multiplex PCR, lists solely in-frame clones and lacks some. The sample lists roughly 100,000 clones, more than 65% occurring once. Study results and caveats: Some ten antigen-specific TCR beta clonotypes were found; more than five seemed cross-reactive to variants.

The rearrangement uses TRBV10-3 and TRBJ2-3, with no clear D. The sequencing input was uncultured baseline CD8+ T cells from peripheral blood mononuclear cells (PBMCs). The sequence was collected from a male donor with HIV. CDR3 DNA sequence: TGTGCCATCAGTGAGCCGTCCCTCCCAGATACGCAGTATTTT. Translating gives CAISEPSLPDTQYF.